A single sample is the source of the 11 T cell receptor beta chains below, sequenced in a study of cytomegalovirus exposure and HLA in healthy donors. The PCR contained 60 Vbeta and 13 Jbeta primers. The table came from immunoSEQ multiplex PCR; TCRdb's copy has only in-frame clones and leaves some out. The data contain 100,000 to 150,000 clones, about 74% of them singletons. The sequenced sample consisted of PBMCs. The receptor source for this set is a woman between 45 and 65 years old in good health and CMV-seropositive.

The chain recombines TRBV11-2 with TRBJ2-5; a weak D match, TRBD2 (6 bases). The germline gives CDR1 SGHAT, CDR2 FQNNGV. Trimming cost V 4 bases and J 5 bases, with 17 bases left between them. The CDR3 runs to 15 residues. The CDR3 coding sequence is TGTGCCAGCAGCTCGGGACTCCAAGAACGGGAGACCCAGTACTTC. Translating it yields CASSSGLQERETQYF.

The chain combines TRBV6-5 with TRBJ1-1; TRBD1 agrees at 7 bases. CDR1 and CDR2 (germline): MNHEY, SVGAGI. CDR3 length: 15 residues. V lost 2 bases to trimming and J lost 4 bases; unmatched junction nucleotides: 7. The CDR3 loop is CASSYDPGGITEAFF. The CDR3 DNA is TGTGCCAGCAGTTACGACCCAGGGGGAATCACTGAAGCTTTCTTT.

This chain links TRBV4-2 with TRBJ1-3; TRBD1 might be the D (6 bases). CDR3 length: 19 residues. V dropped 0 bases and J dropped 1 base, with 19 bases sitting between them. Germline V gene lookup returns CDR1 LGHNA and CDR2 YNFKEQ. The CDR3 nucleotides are TGTGCCAGCAGCCAAGATCTCCGGGCCCAGGGGCGGTCTGGAAACACCATATATTTT. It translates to CASSQDLRAQGRSGNTIYF.

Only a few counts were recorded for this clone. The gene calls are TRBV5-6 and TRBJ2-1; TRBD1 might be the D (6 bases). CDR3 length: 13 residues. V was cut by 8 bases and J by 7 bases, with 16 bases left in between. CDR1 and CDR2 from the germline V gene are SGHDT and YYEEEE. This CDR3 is CARGHRTRNEQFF. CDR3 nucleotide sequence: TGTGCCAGGGGACACCGCACCAGAAATGAGCAGTTCTTC.

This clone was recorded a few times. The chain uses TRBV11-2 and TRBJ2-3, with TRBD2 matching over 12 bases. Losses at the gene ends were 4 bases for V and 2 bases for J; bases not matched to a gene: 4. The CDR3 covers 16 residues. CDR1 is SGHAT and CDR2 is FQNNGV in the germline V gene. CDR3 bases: TGTGCCAGCAGCTCCCGACTAGCGGGGGCCACAGATACGCAGTATTTT. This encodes CASSSRLAGATDTQYF.

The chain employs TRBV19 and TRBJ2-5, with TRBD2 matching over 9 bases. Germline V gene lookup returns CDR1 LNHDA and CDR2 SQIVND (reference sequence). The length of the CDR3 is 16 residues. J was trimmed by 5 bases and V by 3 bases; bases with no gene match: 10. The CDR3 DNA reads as TGTGCCAGTAGTATTTTTGCGGGGGGGCCACTCGAGACCCAGTACTTC. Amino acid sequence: CASSIFAGGPLETQYF.

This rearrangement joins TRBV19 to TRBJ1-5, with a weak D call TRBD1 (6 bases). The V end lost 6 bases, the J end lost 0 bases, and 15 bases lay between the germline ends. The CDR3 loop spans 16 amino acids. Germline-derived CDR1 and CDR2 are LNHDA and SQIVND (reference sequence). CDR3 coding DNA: TGTGCCAGTAGGTTAATGGGACAATATAGCAATCAGCCCCAGCATTTT. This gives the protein CASRLMGQYSNQPQHF.

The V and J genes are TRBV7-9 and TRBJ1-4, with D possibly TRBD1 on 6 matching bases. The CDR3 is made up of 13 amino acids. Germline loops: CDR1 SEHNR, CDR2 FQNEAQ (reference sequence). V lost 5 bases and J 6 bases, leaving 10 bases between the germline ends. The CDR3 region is CASSRGGDEKLFF. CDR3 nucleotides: TGTGCCAGCAGCCGGGGGGGCGATGAAAAACTGTTTTTT.

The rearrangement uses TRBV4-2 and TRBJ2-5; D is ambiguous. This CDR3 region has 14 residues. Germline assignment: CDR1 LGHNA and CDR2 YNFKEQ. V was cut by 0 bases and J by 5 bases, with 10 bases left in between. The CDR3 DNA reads TGTGCCAGCAGCCAAGATGCGGCGCGGGAGACCCAGTACTTC. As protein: CASSQDAARETQYF.

The DNA of the CDR3 is TGCGCCAGCAGCCCGCAATATGAGGGGACACGAGGGTCCTATAATTCACCCCTCCACTTT. Translated: CASSPQYEGTRGSYNSPLHF. The chain joins TRBV5-1 to TRBJ1-6; D perhaps matches TRBD1 (6 bases). The CDR3 spans 20 residues. Germline CDR1 is SGHRS and CDR2 is YFSETQ. V was clipped by 4 bases and J by 1 base, with 24 bases between them.

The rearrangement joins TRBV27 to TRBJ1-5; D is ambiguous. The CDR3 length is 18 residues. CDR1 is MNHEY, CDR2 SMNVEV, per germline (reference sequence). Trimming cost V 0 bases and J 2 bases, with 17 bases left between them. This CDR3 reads CASSLSGGIQIGNQPQHF. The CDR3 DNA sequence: TGTGCCAGCAGTTTATCGGGAGGAATCCAGATCGGCAATCAGCCCCAGCATTTT.